The sequence of this TCR beta chain was determined in a study of T cell responses to AZD1222 COVID-19 vaccine. The study, taken as a whole, reports: There were repertoire samples only from the period after the peak T cell response. The study found vaccine-associated CD4 TCRs spanning spike, dominant at 160-218 and 743-854. The donors showed a predominance of white British ancestry and of females, with possible underestimation of clonal diversity.

The repertoire was sequenced with immunoSEQ multiplex PCR; TCRdb's copy has only in-frame clones and lacks some. Here the sample spans over 120,000 clones, around 93% being singletons. The V gene's germline CDR1 is SQVTM and CDR2 ANQGSEA. The CDR3 extends over 11 amino acids. V was trimmed by 2 bases and J by 6 bases, leaving 8 bases between them. Turning to this clone: Its antigen is not identified.

The sample was peripheral blood, taken 28 days after the second AZD1222 dose. The origin of this receptor is an adult who received the AZD1222 COVID-19 vaccine. The V and J genes are TRBV29-1 and TRBJ2-7; D not resolved. The CDR3 here is CSVERASEQYF. The CDR3 coding sequence is TGCAGCGTTGAAAGGGCCTCCGAGCAGTACTTC.